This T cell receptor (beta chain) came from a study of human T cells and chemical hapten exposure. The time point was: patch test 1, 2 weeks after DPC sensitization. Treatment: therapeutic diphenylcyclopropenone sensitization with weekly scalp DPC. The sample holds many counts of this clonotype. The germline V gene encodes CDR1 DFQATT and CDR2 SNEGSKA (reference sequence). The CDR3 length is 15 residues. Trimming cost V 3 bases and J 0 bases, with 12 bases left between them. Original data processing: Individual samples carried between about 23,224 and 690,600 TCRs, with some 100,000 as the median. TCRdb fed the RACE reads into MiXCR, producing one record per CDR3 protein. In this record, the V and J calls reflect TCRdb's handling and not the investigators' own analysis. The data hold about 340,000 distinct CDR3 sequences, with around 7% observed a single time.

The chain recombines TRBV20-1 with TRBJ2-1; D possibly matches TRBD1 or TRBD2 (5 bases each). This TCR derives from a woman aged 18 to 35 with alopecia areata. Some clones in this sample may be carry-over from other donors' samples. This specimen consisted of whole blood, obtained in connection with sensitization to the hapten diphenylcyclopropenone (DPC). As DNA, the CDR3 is TGCAGTGCTAGCGCCGGGGCCCTCTCCTACAATGAGCAGTTCTTC. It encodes CSASAGALSYNEQFF.